The clone carrying this T cell receptor beta chain is a singleton in its sample. Its specificity is not known. Other DNA sequences of this sample code for an identical CDR3. The sample is drawn from a study of PD-1 blockade in classical Hodgkin lymphoma. Study context: Patients were administered nivolumab (3 mg/kg intravenously) every 2 weeks.

Study-level findings and limits: Complete responders had baseline diversity similar to newly diagnosed patients. In CD4+ cells, TCR diversity went up significantly by C4D1, but in CD8+ cells it did not. Newly diagnosed patients were reported to start with lower TCR diversity than healthy donors.

Time point given: cycle 4 day 1 (C4D1), after 5 to 7 weeks of nivolumab. All the patients suffered relapse after autologous stem cell transplantation, and brentuximab vedotin exposure differed. Clones were sequenced by immunoSEQ multiplex PCR, and TCRdb holds only the in-frame ones, with some missing. Among about 90,000 clones listed, 90% were seen once. This TCR was sampled from a human donor with classical Hodgkin lymphoma. The sample consisted of peripheral blood mononuclear cells (PBMCs), taken before the fourth cycle of nivolumab.

The CDR3: CSAGKDSQYF. The CDR3 DNA reads as TGCAGTGCTGGAAAAGACTCCCAGTACTTC. The rearrangement joins TRBV20-1 to TRBJ2-5; D not resolved. Germline values: CDR1 DFQATT, CDR2 SNEGSKA (reference sequence). V lost 5 bases and J lost 9, with 10 bases in between. This CDR3 contains 10 residues.